Each of the 10 T cell receptor beta chains below was sequenced from the same sample in a study of cytomegalovirus exposure and HLA in healthy donors. The PCR contained 60 Vbeta and 13 Jbeta primers. Sequenced by immunoSEQ multiplex PCR; TCRdb stores in-frame clones only, minus some. The table shows roughly 180,000 clones, with 70% to 90% occurring only once. The sequencing input was PBMCs. These receptors originate from a male donor in good health and CMV-seronegative.

This clone showed up just once. The V gene is TRBV6-5, the J gene TRBJ2-5; perhaps TRBD1 as D (7 bases). The CDR3 runs 15 residues. V dropped 2 bases and J dropped 4 bases, with 14 bases sitting between them. Germline CDR1 reads MNHEY; CDR2 reads SVGAGI. The chain's CDR3 is CASSYGRQGGETQYF. For the CDR3, the DNA is TGTGCCAGCAGTTACGGACGACAGGGAGGAGAGACCCAGTACTTC.

The V call is TRBV29-1, the J call TRBJ2-3; maybe TRBD2 (6 bases). CDR3 length: 11 amino acids. The germline V gene encodes CDR1 SQVTM and CDR2 ANQGSEA. V dropped 7 bases and J dropped 4 bases, with 9 bases sitting between them. CDR3 sequence reads: CSGGVADTQYF. The CDR3 DNA sequence: TGCAGCGGGGGGGTCGCAGATACGCAGTATTTT.

The chain uses TRBV7-3 and TRBJ2-1, with 7 positions matching TRBD2. The V gene end was trimmed by 0 bases and the J gene end by 10 bases; junction bases not matched to a gene: 9. This CDR3 is 15 amino acids long. Germline-derived CDR1 and CDR2 are SGHTA and FQGTGA. The CDR3 sequence is CASSLTMAGETEQFF. CDR3 DNA sequence: TGTGCCAGCAGCTTAACTATGGCGGGAGAGACCGAGCAGTTCTTC. The full variable domain, rest sourced from reference TRBV7-3 and TRBJ2-1, is GAGVSQTPSNKVTEKGKYVELRCDPISGHTALYWYRQSLGQGPEFLIYFQGTGAADDSGLPNDRFFAVRPEGSVSTLKIQRTERGDSAVYLCASSLTMAGETEQFFGPGTRLTVL.

The V gene is TRBV27, the J gene TRBJ2-7; 8 positions match TRBD1. The germline V gene encodes CDR1 MNHEY and CDR2 SMNVEV (reference sequence). There are 13 residues in the CDR3. After removal of 8 bases from V and 2 bases from J, the junction contained 5 bases not matched to a gene. The chain's CDR3 is CASRGQGTYEQYF. DNA for the CDR3: TGTGCCAGCCGAGGACAGGGTACCTACGAGCAGTACTTC.

The chain links TRBV28 to TRBJ1-1; TRBD1 matches 8 bases. Trimming took 3 bases from V and 4 from J; bases not matched to a gene: 4. CDR1 is MDHEN and CDR2 is SYDVKM in the germline V gene. The CDR3 runs to 14 residues. DNA for the CDR3: TGTGCCAGCAGTTTTCCCGGACAGGGCACTGAAGCTTTCTTT. Translating it yields CASSFPGQGTEAFF.

This clone came up a few times. V and J are TRBV5-1 and TRBJ2-3; TRBD2 might be the D (7 bases). From germline, CDR1 is SGHRS and CDR2 YFSETQ. V lost 0 bases and J 6 bases, leaving 14 bases between the germline ends. This CDR3 region has 15 residues. The CDR3 coding sequence is TGCGCCAGCAGCTTGGTAGTCAGGGGAGGGGATACGCAGTATTTT. As protein: CASSLVVRGGDTQYF.

The chain employs TRBV29-1 and TRBJ2-1, with TRBD2 identical over 8 bases. The CDR3 has 18 amino acids. J was trimmed by 0 bases and V by 3 bases; bases with no gene match: 13. Germline V gene data show CDR1 as SQVTM and CDR2 as ANQGSEA. CDR3 in DNA: TGCAGCGTTGAGATGACCCGACTAGCGACGAGCTCCTACAATGAGCAGTTCTTC. Its translation is CSVEMTRLATSSYNEQFF.

This chain links TRBV6-5 with TRBJ1-1, with D possibly being TRBD1 (5 bases). V shed 6 bases and J shed 4 bases, with 18 bases lying between them. The CDR3 is 15 amino acids. Germline V gives CDR1 MNHEY, CDR2 SVGAGI. In DNA form, the CDR3 reads TGTGCCAGCAGGGGCCAGGAAGGGGTAGGCACTGAAGCTTTCTTT. Its protein product is CASRGQEGVGTEAFF.

J is TRBJ2-3 and V is TRBV9, with 7 bases lining up with TRBD2. CDR1 is SGDLS and CDR2 is YYNGEE in the germline V gene. The length of the CDR3 is 16 residues. V shed 0 bases and J 0 bases; nucleotides not matched to a gene: 4. The CDR3 sequence is CASSVGPSGSTDTQYF. The CDR3 coding sequence is TGTGCCAGCAGCGTAGGCCCTAGCGGCAGCACAGATACGCAGTATTTT.

As regards this clone: Distinct nucleotide sequences in the sample also encode this CDR3. V is TRBV6-4 and J is TRBJ2-3, with 7 positions matching TRBD2. Trimming took 2 bases from V and 1 from J; bases not matched to a gene: 0. CDR1 is MRHNA, CDR2 SNTAGT, per germline. CDR3 length: 14 residues. CDR3 amino acids: CASSDRGGTDTQYF. The CDR3 coding sequence is TGTGCCAGCAGTGACCGGGGGGGCACAGATACGCAGTATTTT.